The T cell receptor beta chain described here comes from a study of T cell responses to AZD1222 COVID-19 vaccine. Study-level results: Scientists sampled the repertoires only once the peak T cell response had passed.

The study pooled second doses at about 4 or about 12 weeks. The protocol was immunoSEQ multiplex PCR, while the TCRdb copy is restricted to in-frame clones and leaves out a portion. The table includes roughly 110,000 clones, around 89% detected once. This clone appeared once. Antigen specificity is unknown. The CDR3 spans 12 residues. Germline V gene lookup returns CDR1 ENHRY and CDR2 SYGVKD. Trimming took 10 bases from V and 5 from J, leaving 15 bases between them. The chain couples TRBV10-3 to TRBJ2-7, with D unclear. The sample here was peripheral blood, taken 28 days after the second AZD1222 dose. The sequence came from an adult who received the AZD1222 COVID-19 vaccine. CDR3 bases: TGTGCCACGGCCCCCAGCCGGCACGAGCAGTACTTC. Encoded protein: CATAPSRHEQYF.